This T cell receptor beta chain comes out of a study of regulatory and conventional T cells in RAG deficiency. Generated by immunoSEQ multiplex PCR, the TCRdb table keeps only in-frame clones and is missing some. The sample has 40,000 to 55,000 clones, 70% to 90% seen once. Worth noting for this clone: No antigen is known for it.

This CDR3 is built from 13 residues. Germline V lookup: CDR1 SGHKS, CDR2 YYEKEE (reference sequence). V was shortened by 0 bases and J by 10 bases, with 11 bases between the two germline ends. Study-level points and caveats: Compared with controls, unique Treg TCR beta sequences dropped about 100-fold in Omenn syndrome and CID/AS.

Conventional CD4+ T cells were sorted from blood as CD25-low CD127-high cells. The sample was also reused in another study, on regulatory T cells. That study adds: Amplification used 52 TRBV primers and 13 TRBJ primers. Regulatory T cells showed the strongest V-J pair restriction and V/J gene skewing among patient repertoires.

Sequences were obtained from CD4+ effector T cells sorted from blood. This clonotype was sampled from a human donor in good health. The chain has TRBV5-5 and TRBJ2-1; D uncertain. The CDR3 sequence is CASSLGPAGEQFF. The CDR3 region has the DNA TGTGCCAGCAGCTTGGGTCCGGCTGGGGAGCAGTTCTTC.